This TCR beta chain originates from a study of regulatory T cells in long-lasting Graves disease. Overall study findings and caveats: Persistent-disease Graves' patients showed less TCR diversity than new cases.

This clonotype was seen at least ten times. Its antigen is not identified. V was shortened by 7 bases and J by 0 bases, with 16 bases between the two germline ends. Germline V CDR1 and CDR2: MNHNS, SASEGT. This CDR3 is 16 amino acids long. Time point: newly diagnosed GD, antithyroid drugs for less than 3 months. RNA extracted from PBMCs served as the sequencing template. The TCR beta library used iRepertoire HTBI primers with Arm-PCR amplification of CDR3. TCRdb re-called the multiplex PCR reads with MiXCR, one entry per CDR3 protein. The repertoire holds 390,000 or so distinct CDR3 sequences, approximately 12% seen once, with approximately 17% in the top ten. These data were also filed under a second study, of T cells in Graves' hyperthyroidism and ophthalmopathy. That source reports: Primed by the HTBI set, a first-round RT-PCR was run on the TCR CDR3.

This chain joins TRBV6-1 and TRBJ1-3; a possible D gene is TRBD1 (6 bases). The clonotype was recovered from a woman younger than 30 with Graves disease. This material consisted of peripheral blood mononuclear cells (PBMCs), taken at new diagnosis, from a patient treated with antithyroid drugs. The CDR3 region is CASTRTGFNSGNTIYF. DNA of the CDR3: TGTGCCAGCACCCGAACAGGGTTCAACTCTGGAAACACCATATATTTT.